This T cell receptor beta chain derives from a study of cytotoxic CD8 clonotypes in ibrutinib-treated CLL. Looking at the study overall: Enrolment comprised around 11 relapsed/refractory and more than 14 treatment-naive patients; 17 to 18 were IGHV unmutated.

The CDR3 spans 15 residues. Germline V CDR1 and CDR2: MNHNY, SVGAGI (reference sequence). V lost 2 bases to trimming and J lost 7 bases; unmatched junction nucleotides: 8. Remarks on this clone: Its antigen is not known.

With sequencing, the targeted depth ranged from 1 in 200,000 to 1 in 1 million T cells. TCRdb keeps only in-frame clones here, not all; method: immunoSEQ multiplex PCR. Of roughly 50,000 clones listed, about three fifths were seen once; the top ten hold around 30%. Study-wide results and limits: Clonality went higher at ibrutinib response and then dropped back toward baseline at progression. The study found baseline clonality above age-matched healthy donors, tracking circulating CD8+ T-cell counts.

This chain connects TRBV6-6 to TRBJ1-5; the match to TRBD1 covers 7 bases. The sequence came from a human donor with chronic lymphocytic leukemia. The sequences come from PBMCs, collected after 24 months of ibrutinib treatment. The CDR3 spells CASSYPQGRGQPQHF. The CDR3 bases are TGTGCCAGCAGTTACCCACAGGGGAGGGGACAGCCCCAGCATTTT.